These 17 T cell receptor beta chains were sequenced from one sample in a study of blood T cell repertoires in COVID-19. Clones were read by immunoSEQ multiplex PCR, and TCRdb kept only the in-frame ones, dropping some. The data show roughly 20,000 clones, around 90% seen once. The sample taken for sequencing was peripheral blood. These receptors all come from a human donor in a cohort sampled during active COVID-19. The donor label of this sample is uncertain.

The J gene is TRBJ2-7, the V gene TRBV5-1, with unresolved D. V lost 0 bases and J 3 bases, leaving 7 bases between the germline ends. This CDR3 comprises 13 residues. Germline V CDR1 and CDR2: SGHRS, YFSETQ. CDR3 region: CASSLAQNYEQYF. The CDR3 region has the DNA TGCGCCAGCAGCTTGGCCCAAAACTACGAGCAGTACTTC. The full variable domain, with the rest looked up from reference TRBV5-1 and TRBJ2-7, is KAGVTQTPRYLIKTRGQQVTLSCSPISGHRSVSWYQQTPGQGLQFLFEYFSETQRNKGNFPGRFSGRQFSNSRSEMNVSTLELGDSALYLCASSLAQNYEQYFGPGTRLTVT.

The CDR3: CASSVGGTSGRAWETQYF. CDR3 nucleotides: TGTGCCAGCAGCGTAGGGGGAACTAGCGGGAGGGCCTGGGAGACCCAGTACTTC. The V gene is TRBV9, the J gene TRBJ2-5, with 13 bases lining up with TRBD2. This CDR3 spans 18 amino acids. J lost 5 bases, V lost 0 bases, and 10 bases had no gene match. Per germline, CDR1 SGDLS and CDR2 YYNGEE.

The chain links TRBV5-1 to TRBJ2-5, with D possibly matching TRBD1 (5 bases). Germline V gene lookup returns CDR1 SGHRS and CDR2 YFSETQ. Trimming took off 5 bases at V and 4 bases at J, with 12 bases between the two ends. This CDR3 is 13 amino acids long. CDR3 amino acids: CASRASGAETQYF. The CDR3 DNA reads TGCGCCAGCAGGGCGAGTGGGGCAGAGACCCAGTACTTC.

The V and J genes are TRBV27 and TRBJ2-7; TRBD1 matches at 7 bases. Germline assignment: CDR1 MNHEY and CDR2 SMNVEV (reference sequence). Trimming took 5 bases from V and 3 from J; bases not matched to a gene: 4. The CDR3 runs to 13 residues. CDR3 DNA sequence: TGTGCCAGCAGTCCGGGACAGATCTACGAGCAGTACTTC. Its protein product is CASSPGQIYEQYF.

The table lists this clone with a few counts. This chain joins TRBV19 and TRBJ2-1; the match to TRBD1 covers 10 bases. CDR3 length: 14 amino acids. Trimming removed 7 bases from V and 7 bases from J; junction bases left unmatched: 7. Looked up from germline, CDR1 is LNHDA and CDR2 is SQIVND (reference sequence). The CDR3 loop is CASNRQGARNEQFF. In DNA, the CDR3 is TGTGCCAGTAATCGACAGGGGGCGCGGAATGAGCAGTTCTTC.

The V gene is TRBV3-1 (or the pseudogene TRBV3-2), the J gene TRBJ1-3; 8 bases are a match to TRBD1. Germline trimming cut 6 bases from V and 4 bases from J; bases unmatched to any gene: 2. The CDR3 runs to 13 residues. Germline CDR1 and CDR2: LGHDT and YNNKEL (reference sequence). CDR3 DNA: TGTGCCAGCAGTTGGGACAGGGGAAACACCATATATTTT. It is translated as CASSWDRGNTIYF.

The rearrangement links TRBV15 to TRBJ2-2; 8 nucleotides agree with TRBD1. This CDR3 is 15 amino acids long. V shed 0 bases and J 5 bases; nucleotides not matched to a gene: 2. The germline gives CDR1 LNHNV, CDR2 YYDKDF (reference sequence). The CDR3 is CATSRDTGGTGELFF. CDR3 in DNA: TGTGCCACCAGCAGAGATACAGGGGGGACCGGGGAGCTGTTTTTT.

This sequence joins TRBV20-1 and TRBJ1-2; D possibly corresponds to TRBD1 (5 bases). The V end was cut by 3 bases, the J end by 5 bases, with 16 bases between. The CDR3 is made up of 14 amino acids. Germline lookup yields CDR1 DFQATT and CDR2 SNEGSKA (reference sequence). CDR3 amino acids: CSASGGVLSYGYTF. In DNA form, the CDR3 reads TGCAGTGCTAGTGGGGGAGTACTTTCTTATGGCTACACCTTC.

This chain connects TRBV6-5 to TRBJ1-5; D perhaps matches TRBD1 (5 bases). The germline V gene encodes CDR1 MNHEY and CDR2 SVGAGI. The ends were cut back, 6 bases at V and 7 bases at J, with 16 bases in the middle. The CDR3 loop spans 14 amino acids. CDR3 amino acids: CASSQGPSRQPQHF. In nucleotides, the CDR3 is TGTGCCAGCAGCCAGGGCCCTTCCAGGCAGCCCCAGCATTTT.

A single count supports this clone. The rearrangement uses TRBV6-1 and TRBJ1-1; D perhaps matches TRBD1 (6 bases). CDR3 size: 15 residues. The germline gives CDR1 MNHNS, CDR2 SASEGT. Trimming removed 1 base at V and 1 base at J, with 10 bases between. The CDR3 sequence: CASSEDRVWNTEAFF. The CDR3 bases are TGTGCCAGCAGTGAAGACAGGGTGTGGAACACTGAAGCTTTCTTT.

The V gene is TRBV6-5, the J gene TRBJ2-3; D perhaps matches TRBD1 (6 bases). The CDR3 covers 15 residues. Germline CDR1 MNHEY, CDR2 SVGAGI. The V and J ends lost 6 bases and 3 bases respectively, with 16 bases between them. This chain's CDR3 is CASRVQGYLTDTQYF. CDR3 DNA sequence: TGTGCCAGCAGGGTACAGGGATACTTAACAGATACGCAGTATTTT.

Notes on this clone: Other DNA sequences of this sample code for an identical CDR3. The J gene is TRBJ2-5, the V gene TRBV11-2; 10 bases align to TRBD1. V trimming: 3 bases; J trimming: 4 bases; junction bases outside the gene matches: 2. This CDR3 is 14 amino acids long. Germline CDR1 and CDR2: SGHAT and FQNNGV. The CDR3 region is CASSFDRGRETQYF. CDR3 nucleotide sequence: TGTGCCAGCAGCTTCGACAGGGGGCGAGAGACCCAGTACTTC.

This clone was counted once. This chain uses TRBV9 with TRBJ2-6; a weak D match, TRBD2 (5 bases). Germline lookup yields CDR1 SGDLS and CDR2 YYNGEE. Trimming took 3 bases from V and 8 from J, leaving 15 bases between them. The CDR3 consists of 15 residues. The CDR3 loop reads CASSGLGSGTNVLTF. The DNA of the CDR3 is TGTGCCAGCAGCGGATTAGGGTCCGGGACCAACGTCCTGACTTTC.

This sequence joins TRBV29-1 and TRBJ2-1, with TRBD2 identical over 7 bases. With 6 bases clipped from V and 1 base from J, the junction kept 3 bases outside the gene matches. Germline V CDR1 and CDR2: SQVTM, ANQGSEA. The CDR3 has 13 residues. CDR3 DNA: TGCAGCGTGGGGGGGGGTTCCTACAATGAGCAGTTCTTC. Translation gives CSVGGGSYNEQFF.

This chain links TRBV6-6 with TRBJ2-5; D remains ambiguous. V lost 5 bases to trimming and J lost 1 base, with 8 bases between them. Germline CDR1 is MNHNY and CDR2 is SVGAGI (reference sequence). This CDR3 region has 13 residues. CDR3 amino acids: CASSLRVQETQYF. The DNA of the CDR3 is TGTGCCAGCAGTCTTCGAGTCCAAGAGACCCAGTACTTC.

The V gene is TRBV24-1, the J gene TRBJ2-2, with a tentative D call TRBD1 (6 bases). The germline V gene has CDR1 KGHDR and CDR2 SFDVKD. The CDR3 totals 16 residues. Trimming stripped 5 bases from V and 4 bases from J, with 16 bases between. DNA for the CDR3: TGTGCCACCAGTGCCGTTAATACAGGGTTCACCGGGGAGCTGTTTTTT. Its protein is CATSAVNTGFTGELFF.

The J gene is TRBJ2-1, the V gene TRBV10-3; 7 bases map to TRBD2. With V trimmed by 2 bases and J by 0 bases, 7 bases remained unmatched. CDR3 size: 17 residues. Looked up from germline, CDR1 is ENHRY and CDR2 is SYGVKD. CDR3 sequence: CAISEPNSGTSYNEQFF. CDR3 nucleotide sequence: TGTGCCATCAGTGAGCCAAACAGCGGGACCTCCTACAATGAGCAGTTCTTC.